This T cell receptor beta chain was profiled in a study of cytomegalovirus exposure and HLA in healthy donors. Germline-derived CDR1 and CDR2 are SQVTM and ANQGSEA. This CDR3 has 13 amino acids. The V gene lost 3 bases and the J gene lost 5 bases, with 13 bases spanning the gap. PCR involved 60 Vbeta and 13 Jbeta primers. Clones were read by immunoSEQ multiplex PCR, and TCRdb kept only the in-frame ones, dropping some. The sample totals about 200,000 clones; its top ten clones hold roughly 1.2%. With regard to this clone: Its specificity is not known.

Points from the study as a whole: Accurate prediction of most subjects' HLA-A and HLA-B alleles from TCR beta sequences was reported.

The receptor's source is a girl aged 2 to 9 in good health and CMV-seropositive. V and J are TRBV29-1 and TRBJ1-1, with D possibly TRBD1 on 6 matching bases. The sequenced material came from PBMCs. CDR3 sequence: CSVDSGGTTEAFF. DNA of the CDR3: TGCAGCGTTGATTCCGGGGGGACAACTGAAGCTTTCTTT.